Reported below is one TCR beta chain. Its antigen is unidentified. Researchers ran the PCR with 60 Vbeta and 13 Jbeta primers. Measured with immunoSEQ multiplex PCR; TCRdb has only the in-frame clones, and not every one. The sample has 80,000 or so clones, approximately 80% seen once. The CDR3 totals 14 residues. V dropped 3 bases and J dropped 6; count of bases not matched to a gene: 5. Germline CDR1 is SGHDT and CDR2 is YYEEEE. This entry is derived from a study of cytomegalovirus exposure and HLA in healthy donors. General observations from the study: Judged likely to be a sequencing artifact was a cluster of highly shared sequence variants. Later analysis identified 16,000 or so TCR beta sequences associated with HLA alleles, using a false discovery rate threshold of 0.05. In a later analysis, HLA-C alleles had the fewest associated TCRs, DRB1 alleles the most.

The source material was PBMCs. This receptor was identified in a man aged 40-50 years in good health and CMV-seronegative. The J gene is TRBJ1-2, the V gene TRBV5-6; 10 bases are shared with TRBD1. CDR3: CASSSDRGRDGYTF. Here the CDR3 DNA reads TGTGCCAGCAGCTCCGACAGGGGGCGCGATGGCTACACCTTC.